The rows below give T cell receptor beta chains drawn from one sample of a study of persistence of HIV-infected CD4 T cells. The repertoire was sequenced with immunoSEQ multiplex PCR; TCRdb's copy has only in-frame clones and lacks some. The sample shows under 15,000 clones, approximately 75% of them seen only once. These receptors lack a known antigen. This specimen was CD4+ T cells sorted from PBMCs after 18-hour stimulation, taken from a patient who received antiretroviral therapy. These receptors were collected from an adult man with HIV who was CMV-seropositive. CDR3s include the opening cysteine and the closing phenylalanine or tryptophan. Fields, in order: clone size, J gene, V gene, D gene, CDR3 protein. A D gene is named only where the DNA matches it firmly. Only part of the rows carry a size: once, few, many, or a class if the clone is expanded.

abundance: -; j_gene: TRBJ1-1; v_gene: TRBV19; d_gene: -; CDR3aa: CASSMGELFTEAFF
abundance: -; j_gene: TRBJ2-7; v_gene: TRBV7-3; d_gene: TRBD1; CDR3aa: CASSMDRGREQYF
abundance: -; j_gene: TRBJ2-2; v_gene: TRBV7-2; d_gene: -; CDR3aa: CASSSPQGQLNTGELFF
abundance: -; j_gene: TRBJ2-3; v_gene: TRBV6-1; d_gene: -; CDR3aa: CASSEFGVSTDTQYF
abundance: -; j_gene: TRBJ2-7; v_gene: TRBV7-6; d_gene: -; CDR3aa: CASSLSPGVKQYF
abundance: -; j_gene: TRBJ2-1; v_gene: TRBV21-1; d_gene: -; CDR3aa: CASSKRHRGFNEQFF
abundance: -; j_gene: TRBJ2-7; v_gene: TRBV28; d_gene: TRBD1; CDR3aa: CASSLVDRAHEQYF
abundance: -; j_gene: TRBJ2-2; v_gene: TRBV6-1; d_gene: TRBD2; CDR3aa: CASSDPSGEVDTGELFF
abundance: -; j_gene: TRBJ2-2; v_gene: TRBV15; d_gene: -; CDR3aa: CATSTRGVPNTGELFF
abundance: -; j_gene: TRBJ1-1; v_gene: TRBV28; d_gene: -; CDR3aa: CASSLGGVPPEAFF
abundance: medium-sized; j_gene: TRBJ1-3; v_gene: TRBV7-6; d_gene: TRBD1; CDR3aa: CASSRTGVSGNTIYF
abundance: -; j_gene: TRBJ2-3; v_gene: TRBV7-9; d_gene: -; CDR3aa: CASSRRLDTDTQYF
abundance: -; j_gene: TRBJ1-5; v_gene: TRBV19; d_gene: -; CDR3aa: CASSEPYSNQPQHF
abundance: -; j_gene: TRBJ1-1; v_gene: TRBV6-5; d_gene: -; CDR3aa: CASSGTAVPTEAFF
abundance: -; j_gene: TRBJ1-1; v_gene: TRBV11-2; d_gene: -; CDR3aa: CASSLELPSSGGNGAFF
abundance: few; j_gene: TRBJ2-1; v_gene: TRBV7-9; d_gene: TRBD2; CDR3aa: CASSRGLAGPNEQFF
abundance: -; j_gene: TRBJ2-1; v_gene: TRBV5-1; d_gene: -; CDR3aa: CASSFEEGSYNEQFF
abundance: -; j_gene: TRBJ2-7; v_gene: TRBV5-8; d_gene: TRBD2; CDR3aa: CASSSPGLGAYEQYF
abundance: few; j_gene: TRBJ2-7; v_gene: TRBV7-9; d_gene: -; CDR3aa: CASSQGEPGLYEQYF
abundance: -; j_gene: TRBJ2-1; v_gene: TRBV20-1; d_gene: TRBD1; CDR3aa: CSAPQTGRQFF
abundance: -; j_gene: TRBJ1-2; v_gene: TRBV5-1; d_gene: -; CDR3aa: CASSLVQEDGYTF
abundance: -; j_gene: TRBJ2-3; v_gene: TRBV5-1; d_gene: -; CDR3aa: CASRTRPAGSTDTQYF
abundance: -; j_gene: TRBJ2-2; v_gene: TRBV7-7; d_gene: TRBD1; CDR3aa: CASSNRDSRTGELFF
abundance: -; j_gene: TRBJ1-2; v_gene: TRBV24-1; d_gene: TRBD1; CDR3aa: CATSDRQGGIYGYTF
abundance: -; j_gene: TRBJ1-3; v_gene: TRBV9; d_gene: TRBD1; CDR3aa: CASSARPRQGESGNTIYF
abundance: few; j_gene: TRBJ2-3; v_gene: TRBV15; d_gene: TRBD2; CDR3aa: CATSPRTSGGRISSVDTQYF
abundance: -; j_gene: TRBJ1-1; v_gene: TRBV6-5; d_gene: -; CDR3aa: CASSYTKRRTEAFF
abundance: -; j_gene: TRBJ2-7; v_gene: TRBV7-2; d_gene: -; CDR3aa: CASSLIGEQYF
abundance: -; j_gene: TRBJ2-3; v_gene: TRBV19; d_gene: -; CDR3aa: CASSSIGGTDTQYF
abundance: once; j_gene: TRBJ2-1; v_gene: TRBV15; d_gene: -; CDR3aa: CATSRVRQYNEQFF
abundance: -; j_gene: TRBJ2-1; v_gene: TRBV15; d_gene: -; CDR3aa: CATSRDTYNEQFF
abundance: -; j_gene: TRBJ1-2; v_gene: TRBV2; d_gene: -; CDR3aa: CATQPTTAFYGYTF
abundance: few; j_gene: TRBJ2-6; v_gene: TRBV27; d_gene: -; CDR3aa: CASSLGGSGFSGANVLTF
abundance: -; j_gene: TRBJ2-7; v_gene: TRBV27; d_gene: TRBD1; CDR3aa: CASRGDGQVIYEQYF